The rows below give T cell receptor beta chains drawn from one sample of a study of T cell repertoires in cytomegalovirus infection. These TCRs are of unknown antigen specificity. TCRdb passed the reads through MiXCR, listing each CDR3 protein once. The repertoire holds roughly 920,000 distinct CDR3 sequences, with approximately 31% as singletons. This specimen consisted of cultured CD8+ T cells from PBMCs, obtained from culture after CMV antigen stimulation. These receptors came from a human donor in good health (CMV status not recorded). Some clones in this sample may be carry-over from other donors' samples. Both conserved end residues are part of each CDR3. D genes are given only for firm matches. Clone sizes are given selectively: once, few, many, or a class where the clone is expanded.

V gene	D gene	CDR3 length	clone size	J gene	CDR3 protein	CDR3 DNA
TRBV27	-	15	-	TRBJ1-4	CASSSPGGDNEKLFF	TGTGCCAGCAGTTCACCCGGGGGCGATAATGAAAAACTGTTTTTT
TRBV5-4	TRBD1	16	-	TRBJ2-1	CASSFTGQGNDNEQFF	TGTGCCAGCAGCTTTACGGGACAGGGAAACGACAATGAGCAGTTCTTC
TRBV9	TRBD1	15	few	TRBJ2-1	CASSEMTGAYNEQFF	TGTGCCAGCAGCGAAATGACAGGGGCCTACAATGAGCAGTTCTTC
TRBV14	-	15	few	TRBJ2-1	CASSRTLGSYNEQFF	TGTGCCAGCAGCCGGACACTAGGCTCCTACAATGAGCAGTTCTTC
TRBV7-8	-	16	many	TRBJ1-2	CASSLIVVPGWDGYTF	TGTGCCAGCAGCTTAATTGTCGTCCCCGGGTGGGATGGCTACACCTTC
TRBV4-2	-	16	-	TRBJ1-1	CASSQVQRRENTEAFF	TGTGCCAGCAGCCAAGTACAACGGCGGGAGAACACTGAAGCTTTCTTT
TRBV7-8	-	16	many	TRBJ1-5	CASSPGTKVSNQPQHF	TGTGCCAGCAGCCCAGGAACAAAAGTTAGCAATCAGCCCCAGCATTTT
TRBV6-1	-	14	few	TRBJ1-5	CASSPGLNHQPQHF	TGTGCCAGCAGTCCGGGACTCAACCATCAGCCCCAGCATTTT
TRBV6-2/TRBV6-3	-	14	-	TRBJ2-3	CASRGGAREDTQYF	TGTGCCAGCAGGGGGGGGGCGAGGGAAGATACGCAGTATTTT
TRBV6-6	TRBD1	22	-	TRBJ2-6	CASSYRLGTGGLREPGANVLTF	TGTGCCAGCAGTTACAGGCTGGGGACAGGGGGCTTAAGGGAGCCTGGGGCCAACGTCCTGACTTTC
TRBV5-1	TRBD1	16	few	TRBJ1-4	CASSPGQGAPPKKLFF	TGCGCCAGCAGCCCCGGACAGGGAGCCCCCCCAAAAAAACTGTTTTTT
TRBV24-1	TRBD1	13	few	TRBJ1-1	CATSEGQGSEAFF	TGTGCCACCAGTGAAGGACAGGGGAGTGAAGCTTTCTTT
TRBV11-2	TRBD1	18	-	TRBJ2-3	CASSFPQGQKSSTDTQYF	TGTGCCAGCAGCTTCCCCCAGGGACAGAAATCCAGCACAGATACGCAGTATTTT
TRBV5-4	-	19	few	TRBJ2-6	CASSWDPANIPSGANVLTF	TGTGCCAGCAGCTGGGATCCGGCGAACATTCCCTCTGGGGCCAACGTCCTGACTTTC
TRBV12-5	-	12	few	TRBJ2-1	CASGPNRDEQFF	TGTGCTAGTGGTCCAAACAGGGATGAGCAGTTCTTC
TRBV12-3/TRBV12-4	TRBD2	22	-	TRBJ2-3	CASSFEVDLRGALVSSTDTQYF	TGTGCCAGCAGTTTTGAGGTGGACCTGCGGGGGGCCTTAGTATCTAGCACAGATACGCAGTATTTT
TRBV6-6	TRBD1	18	many	TRBJ1-4	CASSSSGTGGTTNEKLFF	TGTGCCAGCAGTTCCTCCGGGACAGGGGGTACAACTAATGAAAAACTGTTTTTT
TRBV10-2	TRBD1	15	-	TRBJ2-1	CASSESGTGYNEQFF	TGCGCCAGCAGTGAGTCGGGGACAGGGTACAATGAGCAGTTCTTC
TRBV7-2	-	15	many	TRBJ1-3	CASSLDSHSGNTIYF	TGTGCCAGCAGCTTAGACAGCCACTCTGGAAACACCATATATTTT
TRBV19	-	16	-	TRBJ1-5	CASRNTGLGGNQPQHF	TGTGCCAGTAGAAATACAGGGCTTGGGGGCAATCAGCCCCAGCATTTT
TRBV3-1	TRBD1	16	few	TRBJ1-5	CASSQDWGQQNQPQHF	TGTGCCAGCAGCCAAGACTGGGGACAGCAAAATCAGCCCCAGCATTTT
TRBV6-6	-	19	few	TRBJ2-1	CASSYGQGGTGGPGGEQFF	TGTGCCAGCAGTTACGGTCAGGGAGGTACCGGGGGCCCAGGGGGTGAGCAGTTCTTC
TRBV11-3	-	14	few	TRBJ1-1	CASSSRDEGTEAFF	TGTGCCAGCAGCTCCAGGGATGAAGGCACTGAAGCTTTCTTT
TRBV4-1	TRBD1	12	many	TRBJ1-1	CASSQGATEAFF	TGTGCCAGCAGTCAGGGGGCCACTGAAGCTTTCTTT
TRBV7-3	-	14	-	TRBJ2-1	CASSPEGTDNEQFF	TGTGCCAGCAGCCCAGAAGGGACGGACAATGAGCAGTTCTTC
TRBV19	-	16	-	TRBJ1-2	CASSPTAGGANYGYTF	TGTGCCAGTAGTCCCACCGCGGGGGGGGCCAACTATGGCTACACCTTC
TRBV7-8	-	15	few	TRBJ1-5	CASSRGTLDSQPQHF	TGTGCCAGCAGCCGCGGGACTCTCGACAGTCAGCCCCAGCATTTT
TRBV12-3/TRBV12-4	-	14	-	TRBJ2-3	CASTPRGAQDTQYF	TGTGCCAGCACTCCGAGGGGGGCCCAAGATACGCAGTATTTT
TRBV7-6	TRBD1	18	few	TRBJ1-2	CASSPTRGTGRVNYGYTF	TGTGCCAGCAGCCCAACCCGGGGGACAGGGAGGGTTAACTATGGCTACACCTTC
TRBV2	TRBD1	15	-	TRBJ2-4	CASSPTGGAGNIQYF	TGTGCCAGCAGCCCCACAGGGGGCGCGGGAAACATTCAGTACTTC
TRBV9	-	12	-	TRBJ1-1	CASSVADTEAFF	TGTGCCAGCAGCGTAGCGGACACTGAAGCTTTCTTT
TRBV7-1	TRBD1	15	few	TRBJ1-2	CASSLGQGANYGYTF	TGTGCCAGCAGCCTCGGACAGGGGGCAAACTATGGCTACACCTTC
TRBV5-6	-	14	-	TRBJ2-1	CASSFRGRLNEQFF	TGTGCCAGCAGCTTCAGGGGAAGGCTCAATGAGCAGTTCTTC
TRBV20-1	-	12	once	TRBJ2-2	CSAPAYTGELFF	TGCAGTGCTCCAGCATACACCGGGGAGCTGTTTTTT
TRBV10-3	-	15	few	TRBJ1-4	CAIRFQTAGNEKLFF	TGTGCCATCAGATTCCAGACAGCCGGTAATGAAAAACTGTTTTTT
TRBV12-3/TRBV12-4	-	13	few	TRBJ1-5	CASRGGKGQPQHF	TGTGCCAGCCGGGGGGGTAAGGGTCAGCCCCAGCATTTT
TRBV9	TRBD1	15	few	TRBJ2-1	CASSVGGGVDNEQFF	TGTGCCAGCAGCGTAGGAGGGGGCGTCGACAATGAGCAGTTCTTC
TRBV9	-	14	-	TRBJ2-7	CASSTGTRAYEQYF	TGTGCCAGCAGCACCGGGACTCGGGCCTACGAGCAGTACTTC
TRBV6-2/TRBV6-3	-	14	-	TRBJ1-1	CASSFYADGREAFF	TGTGCCAGCAGTTTCTATGCGGACGGGCGGGAAGCTTTCTTT
TRBV5-1	TRBD1	18	few	TRBJ1-1	CASSLVPGVYRGNTEAFF	TGCGCCAGCAGCTTGGTCCCAGGTGTCTACAGGGGGAACACTGAAGCTTTCTTT
TRBV7-9	TRBD1	17	many	TRBJ2-3	CASSADRAQLHTDTQYF	TGTGCCAGCAGCGCCGACAGGGCCCAGTTGCACACAGATACGCAGTATTTT
TRBV5-6	-	11	many	TRBJ2-5	CASSTGETQYF	TGTGCCAGCAGCACCGGAGAGACCCAGTACTTC
TRBV6-2/TRBV6-3	TRBD1	17	many	TRBJ1-5	CASGTGKEISGNQPQHF	TGTGCCAGCGGGACAGGGAAGGAAATATCGGGCAATCAGCCCCAGCATTTT
TRBV24-1	-	16	once	TRBJ2-5	CATSDSGDKYQETQYF	TGTGCCACCAGTGATTCCGGGGACAAGTACCAAGAGACCCAGTACTTC
TRBV7-8	-	14	-	TRBJ1-6	CASSYGTANSPLRF	TGTGCCAGCAGCTACGGGACGGCAAATTCACCCCTCCGCTTT
TRBV5-3	-	13	-	TRBJ2-5	CASSLLAKETQYF	TGTGCCAGCAGCTTGTTAGCAAAAGAGACCCAGTACTTC
TRBV20-1	-	17	-	TRBJ2-1	CSARDRSRDFSYNEQFF	TGCAGTGCTAGAGATAGGAGCAGGGACTTTTCCTACAATGAGCAGTTCTTC
TRBV27	-	13	-	TRBJ2-7	CASSSGQFYEQYF	TGTGCCAGCAGCTCCGGACAGTTCTACGAGCAGTACTTC
TRBV6-5	TRBD1	14	-	TRBJ1-1	CASRLTGETTEAFF	TGTGCCAGCAGGCTGACAGGGGAAACGACTGAAGCTTTCTTT
TRBV12-3/TRBV12-4	TRBD1	15	few	TRBJ1-2	CASSLFRGLDYGYTF	TGTGCCAGCAGTTTATTTAGGGGGCTTGACTATGGCTACACCTTC
TRBV20-1	TRBD1	15	-	TRBJ2-7	CSARWTGNPSYEQYF	TGCAGTGCGCGCTGGACAGGGAATCCCTCCTACGAGCAGTACTTC
TRBV6-5	TRBD2	14	-	TRBJ2-3	CASERGGGTDTQYF	TGTGCCTCGGAGCGGGGGGGAGGGACAGATACGCAGTATTTT
TRBV12-3/TRBV12-4	-	15	-	TRBJ1-2	CASSLEGRGYYGYTF	TGTGCCAGCAGTTTAGAGGGGCGTGGGTACTATGGCTACACCTTC
TRBV4-2	TRBD1	17	many	TRBJ2-2	CASSQDWTGANTGELFF	TGTGCCAGCAGCCAAGATTGGACAGGGGCGAACACCGGGGAGCTGTTTTTT
TRBV18	TRBD1	15	-	TRBJ2-2	CANSPQGAGTGELFF	TGTGCCAACTCACCGCAGGGGGCCGGGACCGGGGAGCTGTTTTTT